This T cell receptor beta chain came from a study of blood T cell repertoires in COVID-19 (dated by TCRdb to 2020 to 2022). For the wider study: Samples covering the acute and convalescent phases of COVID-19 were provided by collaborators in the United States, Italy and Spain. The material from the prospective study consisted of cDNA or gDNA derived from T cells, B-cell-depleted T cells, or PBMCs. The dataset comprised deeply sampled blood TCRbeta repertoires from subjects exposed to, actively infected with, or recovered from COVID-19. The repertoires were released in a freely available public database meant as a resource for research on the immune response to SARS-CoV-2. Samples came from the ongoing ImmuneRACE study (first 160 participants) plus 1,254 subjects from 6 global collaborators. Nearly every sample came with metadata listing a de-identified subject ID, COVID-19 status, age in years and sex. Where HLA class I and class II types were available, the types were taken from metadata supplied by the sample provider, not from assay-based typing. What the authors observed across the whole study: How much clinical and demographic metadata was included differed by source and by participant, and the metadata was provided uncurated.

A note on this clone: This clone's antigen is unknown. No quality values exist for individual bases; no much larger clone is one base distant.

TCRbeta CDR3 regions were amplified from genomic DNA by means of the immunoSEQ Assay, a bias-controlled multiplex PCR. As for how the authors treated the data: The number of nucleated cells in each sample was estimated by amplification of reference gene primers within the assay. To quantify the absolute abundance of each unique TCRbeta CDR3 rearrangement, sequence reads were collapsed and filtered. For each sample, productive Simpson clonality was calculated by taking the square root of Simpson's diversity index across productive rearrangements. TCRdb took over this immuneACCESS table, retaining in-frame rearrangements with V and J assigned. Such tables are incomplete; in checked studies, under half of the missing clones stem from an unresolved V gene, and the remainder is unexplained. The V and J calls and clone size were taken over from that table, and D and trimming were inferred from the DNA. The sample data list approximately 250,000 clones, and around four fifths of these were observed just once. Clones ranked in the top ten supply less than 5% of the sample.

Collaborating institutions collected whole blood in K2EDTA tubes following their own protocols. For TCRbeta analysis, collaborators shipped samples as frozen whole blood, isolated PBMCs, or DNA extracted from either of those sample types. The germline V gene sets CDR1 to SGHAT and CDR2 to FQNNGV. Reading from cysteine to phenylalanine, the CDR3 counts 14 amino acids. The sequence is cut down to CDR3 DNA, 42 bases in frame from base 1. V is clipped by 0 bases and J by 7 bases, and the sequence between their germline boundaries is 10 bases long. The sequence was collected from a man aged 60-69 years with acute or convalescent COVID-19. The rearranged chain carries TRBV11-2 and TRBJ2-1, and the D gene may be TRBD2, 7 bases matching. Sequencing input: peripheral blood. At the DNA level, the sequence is TGTGCCAGCAGCTTAGATCGGGGGGCGAATGAGCAGTTCTTC. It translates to CASSLDRGANEQFF.